The 5 T cell receptor beta chains below all came from one sample that was sequenced in a study of blood T cell repertoires in COVID-19. The data were produced by immunoSEQ multiplex PCR, yet TCRdb's version contains in-frame clones alone and is incomplete. The table includes around 140,000 clones, about 80% detected once. Material: peripheral blood. The receptors originated from a woman aged 55 to 70 with acute or convalescent COVID-19.

CDR3 residues: CSVLGGSSYNEQFF. CDR3 sequence (DNA): TGCAGCGTTTTGGGGGGAAGCTCCTACAATGAGCAGTTCTTC. This sequence joins TRBV29-1 and TRBJ2-1, with TRBD2 as a possible D gene (6 bases). The CDR3 spans 14 residues. Germline V gene lookup returns CDR1 SQVTM and CDR2 ANQGSEA. Trimming took 5 bases from V and 0 from J, leaving 11 bases between them.

The chain links TRBV5-4 to TRBJ2-5; 7 nucleotides line up with TRBD1. The J segment lost 2 bases and the V segment lost 0 bases, leaving 1 base of the junction unmatched. The CDR3 is made up of 14 amino acids. Looked up from germline, CDR1 is SGHNT and CDR2 is YYREEE (reference sequence). CDR3 nucleotide sequence: TGTGCCAGCAGCTTGGGACAGGGACAAGAGACCCAGTACTTC. Its protein is CASSLGQGQETQYF.

The V and J genes are TRBV19 and TRBJ1-3; TRBD1 agrees at 9 bases. V dropped 7 bases and J dropped 4; count of bases not matched to a gene: 14. Per germline, CDR1 LNHDA and CDR2 SQIVND (reference sequence). This CDR3 spans 17 amino acids. CDR3 sequence reads: CASTSGPGQGEGNTIYF. CDR3 DNA sequence: TGTGCCAGTACCTCCGGACCGGGACAGGGAGAAGGAAACACCATATATTTT.

The chain carries TRBV19 and TRBJ2-7; D possibly corresponds to TRBD1 (5 bases). V dropped 7 bases and J dropped 4 bases, with 17 bases sitting between them. This CDR3 comprises 14 residues. Germline loops: CDR1 LNHDA, CDR2 SQIVND (reference sequence). The CDR3 region is CASTRSQGNYEQYF. The CDR3 nucleotides read TGTGCCAGTACCCGCTCTCAGGGTAATTACGAGCAGTACTTC.

This clone occurred many times. The chain combines TRBV7-3 with TRBJ2-6; TRBD1 might be the D (5 bases). With 2 bases removed from V and 9 bases from J, the gap between germline ends came to 5 bases. CDR1 is SGHTA and CDR2 is FQGTGA in the germline V gene. The CDR3 runs to 12 residues. CDR3 nucleotides: TGTGCCAGCAGCTTACAGGGCAACGTCCTGACTTTC. Encoded protein: CASSLQGNVLTF.